This T cell receptor beta chain was captured in a study of cytomegalovirus exposure and HLA in healthy donors. Study observations and caveats: Excluded were some V segments that proved indistinguishable, including TRBV6-2 and TRBV6-3.

A word on this clone: Its matching antigen is unknown.

The PCR contained 60 Vbeta and 13 Jbeta primers. The data were produced by immunoSEQ multiplex PCR, yet TCRdb's version contains in-frame clones alone and is incomplete. The profile shows about 110,000 clones, around 75% of them singletons. Healthy bone marrow donors formed the donor group. The CDR3 is 12 residues long. CDR1 and CDR2 from the germline V gene are LGHNT and FRNRAP. Trimming shortened V by 7 bases and J by 4 bases, and 10 bases separated the two germline ends. The sequence was obtained from a man in his forties or fifties in good health and CMV-seronegative. The sequenced sample was PBMCs. This chain connects TRBV12-5 to TRBJ1-1; possibly TRBD1 for D (5 bases). The DNA of the CDR3 is TGTGCTAGTGTGGCTGGGGCCACTGAAGCTTTCTTT. Translating it yields CASVAGATEAFF.